Described below is a single T cell receptor (beta chain) sequence and its context. Its antigen is currently unknown. The data were obtained in a study of identical twins. Whole-study results and caveats: In beta out-of-frame sequences, the excess sharing between twins was weaker. Fewer insertions were carried by abundant cord blood beta clonotypes, but none was seen in memory repertoires. Diverse VJ usage suggested most zero-insertion clonotypes were not invariant T cells.

The V end lost 5 bases, the J end lost 8 bases, and 12 bases lay between the germline ends. The CDR3 extends over 12 amino acids. Germline V lookup: CDR1 DFQATT, CDR2 SNEGSKA (reference sequence). Template switching introduced a universal primer site, and the cDNA bore unique molecular identifiers. TCRdb itself ran the 5' RACE reads through MiXCR, one entry per CDR3 protein. This sample has about 660,000 distinct CDR3 sequences; around 8.6% occur once, and the top ten carry approximately 0.96%. The sample was also reused in another study, on yellow fever vaccine responses in identical twins.

The chain is built from TRBV20-1 and TRBJ2-2; D might be TRBD1 (6 bases). This TCR was sampled from a woman aged 18-35 years in good health. Sequencing input: PBMCs. The CDR3 loop is CSAPRGAGELFF. In DNA form, the CDR3 reads TGCAGTGCTCCCAGGGGCGCGGGGGAGCTGTTTTTT.